This TCR beta chain is from a study of shared clonotypes between healthy human individuals. Assay: immunoSEQ multiplex PCR; the TCRdb copy retains only in-frame clones and omits some. This table has some 650,000 clones, roughly 97% appearing once. V dropped 3 bases and J dropped 7 bases, with 7 bases sitting between them. The CDR3 sequence is 13 residues long. Per the germline V gene, CDR1 is MDHEN and CDR2 is SYDVKM. The receptor was derived from a woman aged 25 to 39 in good health. The gene calls are TRBV28 and TRBJ1-6, with no clear D. Sample: naive CD4+ T cells sorted from blood. Subset here: CD45RA+ positively selected. CDR3 in DNA: TGTGCCAGCAGTTTTGAACAGAATTCACCCCTCCACTTT. This sequence encodes CASSFEQNSPLHF.